These 14 T cell receptor beta chains share one sample of origin, sequenced in a study of T cells in Graves' hyperthyroidism and ophthalmopathy. The TCR beta CDR3 regions underwent amplification using RNA transcripts as the source. A first-round RT-PCR of the TCR CDR3 used the HTBI primer set. Using its own MiXCR run on the multiplex PCR reads, TCRdb lists one record per CDR3 protein. Altogether a few hundred thousand distinct CDR3 sequences are present, over 20% being singletons, with the ten largest covering around two thirds. The material sequenced was blood. These receptors came from a man aged 30 to 39 with Graves' ophthalmopathy.

The chain links TRBV19 to TRBJ1-2; TRBD1 aligns across 8 bases. The CDR3 covers 15 residues. The V segment lost 1 base and the J segment 1 base; nucleotides outside the gene matches: 2. Per germline, CDR1 LNHDA and CDR2 SQIVND (reference sequence). The CDR3 sequence: CASSIAGGVNYGYTF. Here the CDR3 DNA reads TGTGCCAGTAGTATAGCAGGGGGCGTTAACTATGGCTACACCTTC.

This clonotype was counted at least ten times. The genes are TRBV3-1 and TRBJ2-7; 12 bases are a match to TRBD2. V shed 3 bases, J shed 7 bases, and the junction held 7 bases outside the gene matches. Germline assignment: CDR1 LGHDT and CDR2 YNNKEL (reference sequence). This CDR3 has 15 amino acids. CDR3 region: CASSQGTSGRWEQYF. CDR3 in DNA: TGTGCCAGCAGCCAGGGTACTAGCGGGAGGTGGGAGCAGTACTTC.

This clonotype was detected a few times. V is TRBV18 and J is TRBJ2-3, with 10 bases aligning to TRBD2. Germline CDR1 and CDR2: KGHSH and LQKENI. Trimming cost V 2 bases and J 2 bases; bases outside gene matches: 7. The CDR3 loop spans 17 amino acids. CDR3 amino acids: CASSPTSSGSFTDTQYF. The DNA for the CDR3 is TGTGCCAGCTCACCAACGTCTAGCGGGAGTTTCACAGATACGCAGTATTTT.

The V and J genes are TRBV12-5 and TRBJ1-5; D not resolved. The CDR3 is 13 amino acids. Germline assignment: CDR1 LGHNT and CDR2 FRNRAP. The germline V and J ends were trimmed by 5 bases and 7 bases, with 12 bases remaining between them. CDR3 nucleotide sequence: TGTGCTAGTGGTCCCCCGGGGTGGCAGCCCCAGCATTTT. This translates into CASGPPGWQPQHF.

In its sample, this clonotype was seen many times. The chain combines TRBV7-2 with TRBJ1-1; D is unclear. Germline CDR1 SGHTA, CDR2 FQGNSA. V shed 1 base and J shed 0 bases, with 18 bases lying between them. The CDR3 consists of 18 residues. The CDR3 sequence is CASSLVGRQTTMNTEAFF. CDR3 DNA: TGTGCCAGCAGCTTAGTAGGACGGCAGACTACCATGAACACTGAAGCTTTCTTT. Combining the CDR3 with reference TRBV7-2 and TRBJ1-1 gives the whole variable domain GAGVSQSPSNKVTEKGKDVELRCDPISGHTALYWYRQSLGQGLEFLIYFQGNSAPDKSGLPSDRFSAERTGGSVSTLTIQRTQQEDSAVYLCASSLVGRQTTMNTEAFFGQGTRLTVV.

This clonotype appeared many times. The chain is built from TRBV12-3 or TRBV12-4 and TRBJ1-1; D unclear. The CDR3 runs to 15 residues. Trimming took off 6 bases at V and 4 bases at J, with 18 bases between the two ends. The CDR3 nucleotides read TGTGCCAGCAGCCCTCCGACGGGTGTCGGCACTGAAGCTTTCTTT. It codes for CASSPPTGVGTEAFF.

Only a few counts were recorded for this clonotype. In DNA, the CDR3 is TGTGCCAGTAGTAGTACGCTCGGCCGTAGCTCTGGAAACACCATATATTTT. Translating it yields CASSSTLGRSSGNTIYF. This chain uses TRBV19 with TRBJ1-3; no definite D call. The V end lost 4 bases, the J end lost 0 bases, and 16 bases lay between the germline ends. This CDR3 region has 17 residues. Germline lookup yields CDR1 LNHDA and CDR2 SQIVND (reference sequence).

There are a few counts of this clonotype. In DNA, the CDR3 is TGTGCCAGCAGTCCAGGACAGGGAAAAGTCGGAGGATTTGGGGCCAACGTCCTGACTTTC. Protein product: CASSPGQGKVGGFGANVLTF. V and J are TRBV27 and TRBJ2-6; 8 bases agree with TRBD1. Germline CDR1 is MNHEY and CDR2 is SMNVEV (reference sequence). The CDR3 runs 20 residues. Trimming cost V 5 bases and J 3 bases; bases outside gene matches: 18. Combining the CDR3 with reference TRBV27 and TRBJ2-6 gives the whole variable domain EAQVTQNPRYLITVTGKKLTVTCSQNMNHEYMSWYRQDPGLGLRQIYYSMNVEVTDKGDVPEGYKVSRKEKRNFPLILESPSPNQTSLYFCASSPGQGKVGGFGANVLTFGAGSRLTVL.

This clonotype was observed at least ten times. This chain connects TRBV3-1 to TRBJ1-5, with 9 bases that match TRBD1. The V and J ends lost 3 bases and 11 bases, in that order; junction bases with no gene match: 5. CDR3 length: 13 residues. Germline-derived CDR1 and CDR2 are LGHDT and YNNKEL (reference sequence). The CDR3 DNA reads as TGTGCCAGCAGCCACGGACAGGGGAGGGCCCAGCATTTT. This sequence encodes CASSHGQGRAQHF.

The CDR3 DNA follows: TGTGCCAGCAGAGGCTACAGGGATATTAACTATGGCTACACCTTC. The encoded protein is CASRGYRDINYGYTF. The chain joins TRBV6-1 to TRBJ1-2; TRBD1 is a possible D gene (6 bases). CDR3 length equals 15 residues. CDR1 MNHNS and CDR2 SASEGT come from the germline V gene. V was pared by 6 bases and J by 1 base, with 15 bases between.

This clonotype was recorded at least ten times. This chain links TRBV11-2 with TRBJ2-7, with 14 bases that match TRBD2. Germline V gene sequence: CDR1 SGHAT, CDR2 FQNNGV. The junction had 12 bases not matched to a gene; V was cut back by 5 bases and J by 3 bases. The CDR3 spans 18 residues. The CDR3 spells CASSHNGGLAGVVYEQYF. For the CDR3, the DNA is TGTGCCAGCAGCCATAACGGGGGACTAGCGGGAGTCGTCTACGAGCAGTACTTC.

This clonotype was seen more than once but under ten times. The genes are TRBV20-1 and TRBJ1-4, with TRBD1 matching 7 bases. The germline gives CDR1 DFQATT, CDR2 SNEGSKA (reference sequence). The V segment lost 2 bases and the J segment 5 bases; nucleotides outside the gene matches: 8. The CDR3 spans 15 residues. CDR3 sequence: CSARRTGVPNEKLFF. The CDR3 DNA follows: TGCAGTGCTAGACGTACAGGGGTGCCGAATGAAAAACTGTTTTTT.

This clonotype was seen only a few times. The chain uses TRBV12-3 or TRBV12-4 and TRBJ2-1, with D hard to call. Trimming removed 2 bases from V and 7 bases from J, with 15 bases in between. The CDR3 contains 15 residues. The chain's CDR3 is CASSLFSEVRNEQFF. In nucleotides, the CDR3 is TGTGCCAGCAGTTTATTTAGTGAGGTGAGGAATGAGCAGTTCTTC.

In its sample, this clonotype was seen many times. The chain has TRBV2 and TRBJ2-5; 10 nucleotides match TRBD2. The CDR3 consists of 16 residues. The V segment lost 5 bases and the J segment 0 bases; nucleotides outside the gene matches: 6. The germline CDR1 and CDR2 sequences are SNHLY and FYNNEI. CDR3 in DNA: TGTGCCAGCAGTACCTCAACTAGCGGGAACCAAGAGACCCAGTACTTC. As protein: CASSTSTSGNQETQYF.